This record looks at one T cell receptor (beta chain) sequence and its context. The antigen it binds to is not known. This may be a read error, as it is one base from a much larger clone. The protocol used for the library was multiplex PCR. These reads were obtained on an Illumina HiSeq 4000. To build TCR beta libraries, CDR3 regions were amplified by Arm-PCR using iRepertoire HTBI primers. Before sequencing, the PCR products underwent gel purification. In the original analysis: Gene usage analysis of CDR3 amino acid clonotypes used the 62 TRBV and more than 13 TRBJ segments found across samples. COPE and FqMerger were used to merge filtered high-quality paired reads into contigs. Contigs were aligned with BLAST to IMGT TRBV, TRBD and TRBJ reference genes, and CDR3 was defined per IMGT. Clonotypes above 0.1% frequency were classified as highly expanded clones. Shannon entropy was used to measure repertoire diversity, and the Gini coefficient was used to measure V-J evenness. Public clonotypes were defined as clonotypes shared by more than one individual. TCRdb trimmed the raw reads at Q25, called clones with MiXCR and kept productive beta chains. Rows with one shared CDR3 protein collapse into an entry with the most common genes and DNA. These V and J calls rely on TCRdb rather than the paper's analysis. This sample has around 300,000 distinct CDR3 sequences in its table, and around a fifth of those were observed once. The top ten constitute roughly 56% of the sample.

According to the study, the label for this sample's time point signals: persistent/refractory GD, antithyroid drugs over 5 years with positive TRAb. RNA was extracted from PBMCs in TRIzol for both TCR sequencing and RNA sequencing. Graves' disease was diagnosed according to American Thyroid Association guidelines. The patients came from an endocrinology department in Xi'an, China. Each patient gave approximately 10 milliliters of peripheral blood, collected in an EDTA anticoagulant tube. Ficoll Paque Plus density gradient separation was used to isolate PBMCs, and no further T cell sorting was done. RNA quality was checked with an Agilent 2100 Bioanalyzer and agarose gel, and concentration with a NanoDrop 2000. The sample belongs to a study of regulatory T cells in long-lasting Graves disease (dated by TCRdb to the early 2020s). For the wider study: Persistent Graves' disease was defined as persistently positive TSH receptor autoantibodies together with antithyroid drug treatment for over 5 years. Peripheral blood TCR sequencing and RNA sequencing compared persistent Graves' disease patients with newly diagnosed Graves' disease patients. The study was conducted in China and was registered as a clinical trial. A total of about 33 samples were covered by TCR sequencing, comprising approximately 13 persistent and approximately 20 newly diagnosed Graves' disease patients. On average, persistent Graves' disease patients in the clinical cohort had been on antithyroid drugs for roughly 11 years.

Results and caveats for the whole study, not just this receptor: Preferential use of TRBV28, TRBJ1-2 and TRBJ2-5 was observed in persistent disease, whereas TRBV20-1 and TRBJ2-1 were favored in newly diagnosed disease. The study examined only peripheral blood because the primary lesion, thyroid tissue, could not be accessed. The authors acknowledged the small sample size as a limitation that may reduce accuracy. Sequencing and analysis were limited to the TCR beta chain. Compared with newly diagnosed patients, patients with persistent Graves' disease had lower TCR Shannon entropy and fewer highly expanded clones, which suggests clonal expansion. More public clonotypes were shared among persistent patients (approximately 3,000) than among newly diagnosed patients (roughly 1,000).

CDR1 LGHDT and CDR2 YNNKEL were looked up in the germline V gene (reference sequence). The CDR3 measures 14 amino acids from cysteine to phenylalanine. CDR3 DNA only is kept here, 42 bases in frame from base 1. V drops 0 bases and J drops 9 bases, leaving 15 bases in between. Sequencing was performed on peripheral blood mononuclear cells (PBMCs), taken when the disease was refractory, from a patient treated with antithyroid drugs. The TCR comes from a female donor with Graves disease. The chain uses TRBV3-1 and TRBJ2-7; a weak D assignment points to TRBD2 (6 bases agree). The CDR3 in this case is CASSQEGTSGGQYF. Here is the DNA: TGTGCCAGCAGCCAAGAGGGGACCTCCGGGGGGCAGTACTTC.